There are a few counts of the clone carrying this TCR beta chain. This record comes from a study of identical twins. Carrying unique molecular identifiers, the cDNA also gained a universal primer site through template switching. TCRdb used MiXCR to reprocess the 5' RACE reads, holding one entry per CDR3 protein. The sample contains roughly 630,000 distinct CDR3 sequences, under 8.5% of which appear only once. Germline values: CDR1 ENHRY, CDR2 SYGVKD. The CDR3 covers 13 residues. The junction had 1 base not matched to a gene; V was cut back by 6 bases and J by 4 bases. These data also formed part of another study, on yellow fever vaccine responses in identical twins.

Sequenced: PBMCs. The rearrangement links TRBV10-3 to TRBJ2-5; the match to TRBD2 covers 11 bases. The TCR was taken from a woman in her late teens or twenties in good health. This CDR3 reads CAIRLAGVETQYF. CDR3 coding DNA: TGTGCCATCAGACTAGCGGGAGTAGAGACCCAGTACTTC.